This TCR beta chain derives from a study of PD-1 blockade in classical Hodgkin lymphoma. The study, taken as a whole, reports: Compared with baseline, CD4+ but not CD8+ TCR diversity had risen significantly by C4D1.

Time point: cycle 4 day 1 (C4D1), after 5 to 7 weeks of nivolumab. Every single patient, without exception, relapsed after autologous stem cell transplantation, and brentuximab vedotin exposure varied. Complete response, partial response or progressive disease was recorded as best response. Germline values: CDR1 MNHEY, CDR2 SMNVEV (reference sequence). V lost 5 bases, J lost 5 bases, and 12 bases lay in between. The CDR3 runs 13 residues. Concerning this clone itself: Its target is unknown.

The table came from immunoSEQ multiplex PCR; TCRdb's copy has only in-frame clones and leaves some out. The table has tens of thousands of clones, 60% to 80% seen once. The material was peripheral blood mononuclear cells (PBMCs), obtained before the fourth cycle of nivolumab. This TCR was recovered from a human donor with classical Hodgkin lymphoma. The chain employs TRBV27 and TRBJ1-1; maybe TRBD1 (6 bases). CDR3 DNA: TGTGCCAGCAGTCAGGGGTGGAAGACTGAAGCTTTCTTT. Protein sequence: CASSQGWKTEAFF.